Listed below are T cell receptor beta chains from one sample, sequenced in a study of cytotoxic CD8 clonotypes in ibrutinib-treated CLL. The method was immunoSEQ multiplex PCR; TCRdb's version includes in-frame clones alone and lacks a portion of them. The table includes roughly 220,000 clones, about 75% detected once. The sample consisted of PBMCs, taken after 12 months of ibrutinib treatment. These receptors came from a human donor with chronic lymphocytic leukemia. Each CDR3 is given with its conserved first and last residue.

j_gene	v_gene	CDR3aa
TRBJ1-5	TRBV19	CATRDRVSQPQHF
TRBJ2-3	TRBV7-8	CASSRLGLSTDTQYF
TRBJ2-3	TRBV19	CASSMYQTDTQYF
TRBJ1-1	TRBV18	CASSPGPGSMNTEAFF
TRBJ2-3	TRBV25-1	CASSDAEGPGSTDTQYF
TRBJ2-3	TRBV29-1	CSVATLTDTQYF
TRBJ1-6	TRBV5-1	CASSLRTDYNSPLHF
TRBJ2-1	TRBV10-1	CASSESRGRQHQFF
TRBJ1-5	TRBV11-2	CASSYTTGLRQPQHF
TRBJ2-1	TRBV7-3	CASSLTSGLAPYNEQFF
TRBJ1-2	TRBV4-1	CASSRPGNGYTF
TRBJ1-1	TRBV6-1	CASSSTQAFF
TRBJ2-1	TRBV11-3	CASSSLGVHNEQFF
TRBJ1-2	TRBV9	CASSDGTGGGYTF
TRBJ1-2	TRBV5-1	CASSLGAGAHGYTF
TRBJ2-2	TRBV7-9	CASASRAVGELFF
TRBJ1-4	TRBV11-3	CASSAGGGTNEKLFF
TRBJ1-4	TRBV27	CASSLWANEKLFF
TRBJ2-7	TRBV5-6	CASSFIGGGSYEQYF
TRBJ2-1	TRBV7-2	CASSPNSNEQFF
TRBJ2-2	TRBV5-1	CASSPSQGRDTGELFF
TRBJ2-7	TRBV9	CASSVVESGQQYF
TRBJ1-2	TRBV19	CATYSQGKSNYGYTF
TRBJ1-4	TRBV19	CASSLGRAEKLFF
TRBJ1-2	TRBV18	CASSSNRANYGYTF
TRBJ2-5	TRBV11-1	CASSLAPQETQYF
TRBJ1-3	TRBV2	CASSWAGAPGNTIYF
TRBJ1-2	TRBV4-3	CASSQYQGVSSGYTF
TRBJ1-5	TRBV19	CASSIFTGDNQPQHF
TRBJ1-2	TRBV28	CASRTGNYGYTF
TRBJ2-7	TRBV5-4	CASSQTSGTYEQYF
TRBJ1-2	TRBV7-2	CASSLRGGYTF
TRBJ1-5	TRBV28	CASSLSGSGNQPQHF
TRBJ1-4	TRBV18	CASSPTVMVEKLFF
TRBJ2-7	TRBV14	CASRRGQVRTEEQYF
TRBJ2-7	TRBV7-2	CASSLVSSYEQYF
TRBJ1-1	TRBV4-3	CASSQVGWGNTEAFF
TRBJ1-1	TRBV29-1	CSVRGSWNTEAFF
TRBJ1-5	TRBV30	CAWGGTARNQPQHF
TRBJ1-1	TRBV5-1	CASSLRGDTEAFF
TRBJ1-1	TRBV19	CASTKDRIVAEAFF
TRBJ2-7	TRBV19	CASTPPDSYEQYF